This T cell receptor beta chain was captured in a study of breast tumors, draining lymph nodes, adjacent tissues. Study results and caveats: Tumor repertoires ranked between lymph nodes and nontumor tissue in diversity, with V and J gene preferences. Compared with basal-like, luminal-like tumors shared significantly more repertoire with nontumor tissue. Data fit most tumor T cells coming from lymph node, expanding in tumor.

MiXCR was run by TCRdb on the multiplex PCR reads, yielding one entry per CDR3 protein. The sample carries tens of thousands of distinct CDR3 sequences, approximately 30% recorded once. Samples came from axillary lymph nodes draining the breast cancer. This clonotype has ten or more counts. Its antigen is unknown. With 3 bases removed from V and 5 bases from J, the gap between germline ends came to 12 bases. Germline lookup yields CDR1 KGHDR and CDR2 SFDVKD. The CDR3 loop spans 14 amino acids. V usage is TRBV24-1 and J usage is TRBJ2-5; the D is unclear. This receptor was taken from a female donor with breast cancer. Some clones in this sample may be carry-over from other donors' samples. The sequenced material came from axillary lymph node tissue. CDR3 amino acids: CATSDKLGLETQYF. The CDR3 bases are TGTGCCACCAGTGATAAACTCGGCTTGGAGACCCAGTACTTC.